This TCR beta chain came from a study of T cells in Graves' hyperthyroidism and ophthalmopathy. From RNA transcripts, TCR beta CDR3 regions were amplified. When the TCR CDR3 underwent first-round RT-PCR, the HTBI primer set was used. One entry per CDR3 protein, called by TCRdb with MiXCR from the multiplex PCR reads. The data show approximately 410,000 distinct CDR3 sequences, with around 15% seen just once and around 5.3% held by the top ten. V was trimmed by 3 bases and J by 15 bases, leaving 21 bases between them. Germline V CDR1 and CDR2: LGHDT, YNNKEL (reference sequence). The CDR3 has 14 amino acids. Uncontrolled infection, other autoimmune disease, pregnancy or lactation disqualified patients from enrolment. This clonotype has only a few counts. Its antigen is unknown. General study results and limits: Ophthalmopathy was distinguished from stable hyperthyroidism by 13 V-J signatures.

Sequencing input: blood. The chain combines TRBV3-1 with TRBJ1-5; D remains ambiguous. The clonotype originates from a woman aged 18 to 35 with Graves' hyperthyroidism. For the CDR3, the DNA is TGTGCCAGCAGCCAGACCCAAGACCCCTCCCTGTTGCATTTT. Protein product: CASSQTQDPSLLHF.